Presented here are 24 T cell receptor beta chains from one specimen sequenced in a study of T-cell memory formation after mild COVID-19. TCRdb ran MiXCR on the 5' RACE reads and lists one entry per CDR3 protein. The sample consists of around 260,000 distinct CDR3 sequences, 15% to 20% of them appearing once. Sequencing input: PBMCs or a T cell subset sorted from them (not recorded which). These receptors all stem from a man aged 18-30 years who had mild COVID-19 (a few samples of this study predate the infection). Cell type and time point are not known.

This clonotype was detected only a few times. The chain employs TRBV27 and TRBJ2-3; 9 positions match TRBD1. This CDR3 is 15 amino acids long. V was clipped by 4 bases and J by 5 bases; unmatched bases: 7. Germline lookup yields CDR1 MNHEY and CDR2 SMNVEV (reference sequence). The CDR3 region has the DNA TGTGCCAGCAGTTCCGGGACAGGGTTCGGAGATACGCAGTATTTT. It translates to CASSSGTGFGDTQYF.

This clonotype was counted a few times. The J gene is TRBJ1-1, the V gene TRBV3-1, with D hard to call. Trimming stripped 0 bases from V and 3 bases from J, with 11 bases between. The CDR3 is 15 residues long. The germline gives CDR1 LGHDT, CDR2 YNNKEL (reference sequence). The CDR3: CASSQDPLPDTEAFF. CDR3 coding DNA: TGTGCCAGCAGCCAAGACCCGCTCCCAGACACTGAAGCTTTCTTT.

The CDR3 is CASSTLPYYEQYF. In nucleotides, the CDR3 is TGTGCCAGTAGTACATTGCCTTACTACGAGCAGTACTTC. J is TRBJ2-7 and V is TRBV19; D is unclear. Germline values: CDR1 LNHDA, CDR2 SQIVND (reference sequence). CDR3 size: 13 residues. Trimming stripped 4 bases from V and 3 bases from J, with 10 bases between. Complete variable domain (other parts from reference TRBV19 and TRBJ2-7): DGGITQSPKYLFRKEGQNVTLSCEQNLNHDAMYWYRQDPGQGLRLIYYSQIVNDFQKGDIAEGYSVSREKKESFPLTVTSAQKNPTAFYLCASSTLPYYEQYFGPGTRLTVT.

In regard to this clonotype: The junction does not match germline at one end; this may be a read error. The V gene is TRBV2, the J gene TRBJ2-5, with 13 bases aligning to TRBD2. The CDR3 consists of 17 residues. Looked up from germline, CDR1 is SNHLY and CDR2 is FYNNEI. The CDR3 bases are TGTGCCAGCAGTAAAGCTACTAGCGGGGGGGAACAAGAGACCCAGTACTTC. Translating it yields CASSKATSGGEQETQYF.

This clonotype was counted between two and nine times. The CDR3 sequence is CASSRTGRLPQHF. The CDR3 DNA sequence: TGTGCCAGCAGCCGGACAGGGAGGCTGCCCCAGCATTTT. The J gene is TRBJ1-5, the V gene TRBV7-8, with 8 bases identical to TRBD1. Germline V gene lookup returns CDR1 SGHVS and CDR2 FQNEAQ. The CDR3 sequence is 13 residues long. With 5 bases clipped from V and 9 bases from J, the junction kept 6 bases outside the gene matches.

The gene calls are TRBV7-8 and TRBJ1-5; 8 nucleotides line up with TRBD1. The CDR3 is 16 residues long. J gave up 0 bases and V 5 bases, and 6 bases lay outside the gene matches. Germline V gene sequence: CDR1 SGHVS, CDR2 FQNEAQ. The DNA of the CDR3 is TGTGCCAGCAGCACGACAGGGGAGTATAGCAATCAGCCCCAGCATTTT. Residues: CASSTTGEYSNQPQHF.

This clonotype was detected once. The rearrangement links TRBV9 to TRBJ2-3; 7 positions match TRBD2. The CDR3 is 15 residues long. The V gene end was trimmed by 4 bases and the J gene end by 2 bases; junction bases not matched to a gene: 7. CDR1 SGDLS and CDR2 YYNGEE come from the germline V gene. In DNA, the CDR3 is TGTGCCAGCAGCTCGTCGGGGGGAGCCACAGATACGCAGTATTTT. Translating it yields CASSSSGGATDTQYF.

V gene TRBV5-1 combines with J gene TRBJ2-1; TRBD2 aligns across 10 bases. Germline V CDR1 and CDR2: SGHRS, YFSETQ. Losses at the gene ends were 1 base for V and 7 bases for J; bases not matched to a gene: 11. The CDR3 extends over 17 amino acids. CDR3 region: CASSLRVGLAVRNEQFF. The CDR3 region has the DNA TGCGCCAGCAGCTTGCGGGTAGGACTAGCGGTTAGGAATGAGCAGTTCTTC.

Only a few counts were recorded for this clonotype. J is TRBJ2-1 and V is TRBV6-5; tentative D call: TRBD1 (5 bases). CDR3 length equals 12 residues. Per germline, CDR1 MNHEY and CDR2 SVGAGI. CDR3 region: CATGPSYNEQFF. The DNA of the CDR3 is TGTGCTACAGGACCCTCCTACAATGAGCAGTTCTTC.

The CDR3 region has the DNA TGTGCCACCAGGGGCAGCCATAATTCACCCCTCCACTTT. It is translated as CATRGSHNSPLHF. This chain joins TRBV19 and TRBJ1-6; D possibly corresponds to TRBD1 (6 bases). CDR3 size: 13 residues. The V gene's germline CDR1 is LNHDA and CDR2 SQIVND (reference sequence). Trimming left V 10 bases short and J 5 bases short, with 12 bases between. The full variable domain, completed using reference TRBV19 and TRBJ1-6, is DGGITQSPKYLFRKEGQNVTLSCEQNLNHDAMYWYRQDPGQGLRLIYYSQIVNDFQKGDIAEGYSVSREKKESFPLTVTSAQKNPTAFYLCATRGSHNSPLHFGNGTRLTVT.

This clonotype was observed at least ten times. V usage is TRBV6-5 and J usage is TRBJ2-7; D perhaps matches TRBD1 (6 bases). The V gene lost 6 bases and the J gene lost 4 bases, with 13 bases spanning the gap. Germline V gene data show CDR1 as MNHEY and CDR2 as SVGAGI. The length of the CDR3 is 13 residues. The CDR3 spells CASSLTGRYEQYF. As DNA, the CDR3 is TGTGCCAGCAGCTTGACAGGCCGGTACGAGCAGTACTTC.

This clonotype came up a few times. DNA of the CDR3: TGCGCCAGCAGCTGGGGACTAGCGGAACTTTTATTGGCCGGGGAGCTGTTTTTT. Protein product: CASSWGLAELLLAGELFF. The chain uses TRBV5-1 and TRBJ2-2; 11 bases map to TRBD2. Losses at the gene ends were 3 bases for V and 6 bases for J; bases not matched to a gene: 13. The CDR3 consists of 18 residues. Germline CDR1 reads SGHRS; CDR2 reads YFSETQ. Full variable domain (rest looked up from reference TRBV5-1 and TRBJ2-2): KAGVTQTPRYLIKTRGQQVTLSCSPISGHRSVSWYQQTPGQGLQFLFEYFSETQRNKGNFPGRFSGRQFSNSRSEMNVSTLELGDSALYLCASSWGLAELLLAGELFFGEGSRLTVL.

This clonotype has more than one count but fewer than ten. This sequence joins TRBV7-2 and TRBJ2-2, with D tentatively TRBD2 (5 bases). Germline V gene sequence: CDR1 SGHTA, CDR2 FQGNSA. The CDR3 has 15 residues. Trimming took off 2 bases at V and 6 bases at J, with 13 bases between the two ends. CDR3 in amino acids: CASSLTSGGPGELFF. CDR3 coding DNA: TGTGCCAGCAGCTTAACTTCAGGAGGACCCGGGGAGCTGTTTTTT.

V gene TRBV5-6 combines with J gene TRBJ1-2; D not certain. This CDR3 region has 15 residues. The germline CDR1 and CDR2 sequences are SGHDT and YYEEEE. V was clipped by 2 bases and J by 2 bases, with 13 bases between them. The CDR3 DNA follows: TGTGCCAGCAGCTTAACACTACCCGCAAACTATGGCTACACCTTC. This sequence encodes CASSLTLPANYGYTF.

This clonotype was observed once. The rearrangement links TRBV5-1 to TRBJ2-5, with a weak D call TRBD2 (6 bases). The CDR3 contains 14 residues. Between the trimmed V and J ends, which lost 4 bases and 2 bases, there was a span of 12 bases. Germline CDR1 is SGHRS and CDR2 is YFSETQ. CDR3 amino acids: CASSGAGPQETQYF. CDR3 coding DNA: TGCGCCAGCAGCGGGGCGGGGCCGCAAGAGACCCAGTACTTC.

This chain joins TRBV6-4 and TRBJ2-4; D is unresolved. Germline loops: CDR1 MRHNA, CDR2 SNTAGT. V lost 9 bases to trimming and J lost 8 bases, with 8 bases between them. This CDR3 has 10 amino acids. Written as DNA, the CDR3 is TGTGCCAGGACGGATGACATTCAGTACTTC. It is translated as CARTDDIQYF.

The V and J genes are TRBV14 and TRBJ2-5, with TRBD2 identical over 11 bases. Trimming removed 2 bases from V and 5 bases from J; junction bases left unmatched: 13. The germline gives CDR1 SGHDN, CDR2 FVKESK. This CDR3 spans 18 amino acids. The CDR3 nucleotides are TGTGCCAGCAGCCAATTCGCCTCTAGCGGGGGGTCGGGTGAGACCCAGTACTTC. Its protein is CASSQFASSGGSGETQYF.

The V gene is TRBV20-1, the J gene TRBJ1-4; D is uncertain. The CDR3 is 17 amino acids. With 0 bases removed from V and 4 bases from J, the gap between germline ends came to 18 bases. In germline, CDR1 is DFQATT, CDR2 SNEGSKA (reference sequence). The CDR3 DNA sequence: TGCAGTGCTAGAGATGTATGGGCGGCGGAGCTTAATGAAAAACTGTTTTTT. Its protein product is CSARDVWAAELNEKLFF.

The chain links TRBV20-1 to TRBJ1-4; the D gene is possibly TRBD1 (6 bases). Trimming removed 4 bases at V and 6 bases at J, with 9 bases between. This CDR3 has 12 residues. Germline V gene data show CDR1 as DFQATT and CDR2 as SNEGSKA (reference sequence). CDR3: CSATGADEKLFF. The CDR3 nucleotides are TGCAGTGCTACAGGGGCGGATGAAAAACTGTTTTTT.

This clonotype has a handful of counts. V and J are TRBV15 and TRBJ2-6, with no clear D. Trimming shortened V by 0 bases and J by 4 bases, and 10 bases separated the two germline ends. The CDR3 is 16 residues long. The germline V gene encodes CDR1 LNHNV and CDR2 YYDKDF (reference sequence). CDR3 nucleotides: TGTGCCACCAGCAGAGATGTTGGAGCCGGGGCCAACGTCCTGACTTTC. Protein sequence: CATSRDVGAGANVLTF.

V and J are TRBV29-1 and TRBJ2-7; D is unclear. Germline CDR1 SQVTM, CDR2 ANQGSEA. The CDR3 extends over 13 amino acids. V lost 4 bases, J lost 3 bases, and 13 bases lay in between. The CDR3 DNA follows: TGCAGCGTTGTCCTTTCGGACGGCTACGAGCAGTACTTC. Translating gives CSVVLSDGYEQYF.

This clonotype has more than one count but fewer than ten. This sequence joins TRBV12-3 or TRBV12-4 and TRBJ1-5, with D possibly TRBD1 on 5 matching bases. The germline V and J ends were trimmed by 4 bases and 2 bases, with 15 bases remaining between them. CDR3 size: 16 residues. CDR3 sequence: CASSSRGGWGNQPQHF. The CDR3 coding sequence is TGTGCCAGCAGTTCCCGGGGGGGTTGGGGCAATCAGCCCCAGCATTTT.

V and J are TRBV6-5 and TRBJ2-2; perhaps TRBD1 as D (6 bases). The germline V and J ends were trimmed by 3 bases and 7 bases, with 12 bases remaining between them. CDR3 size: 14 residues. Per germline, CDR1 MNHEY and CDR2 SVGAGI. CDR3 nucleotides: TGTGCCAGCAGTTATGGGACATTGAGCGGGGAGCTGTTTTTT. Its translation: CASSYGTLSGELFF.

Written as DNA, the CDR3 is TGTGCCAGCAGCCAAGGGCGACTGAACACTGAAGCTTTCTTT. It yields the protein CASSQGRLNTEAFF. The rearrangement links TRBV3-1 to TRBJ1-1; D uncertain. V lost 1 base and J lost 0, with 6 bases in between. CDR1 is LGHDT, CDR2 YNNKEL, per germline (reference sequence). This CDR3 contains 14 residues. Full variable domain (missing parts from reference TRBV3-1 and TRBJ1-1): DTAVSQTPKYLVTQMGNDKSIKCEQNLGHDTMYWYKQDSKKFLKIMFSYNNKELIINETVPNRFSPKSPDKAHLNLHINSLELGDSAVYFCASSQGRLNTEAFFGQGTRLTVV.